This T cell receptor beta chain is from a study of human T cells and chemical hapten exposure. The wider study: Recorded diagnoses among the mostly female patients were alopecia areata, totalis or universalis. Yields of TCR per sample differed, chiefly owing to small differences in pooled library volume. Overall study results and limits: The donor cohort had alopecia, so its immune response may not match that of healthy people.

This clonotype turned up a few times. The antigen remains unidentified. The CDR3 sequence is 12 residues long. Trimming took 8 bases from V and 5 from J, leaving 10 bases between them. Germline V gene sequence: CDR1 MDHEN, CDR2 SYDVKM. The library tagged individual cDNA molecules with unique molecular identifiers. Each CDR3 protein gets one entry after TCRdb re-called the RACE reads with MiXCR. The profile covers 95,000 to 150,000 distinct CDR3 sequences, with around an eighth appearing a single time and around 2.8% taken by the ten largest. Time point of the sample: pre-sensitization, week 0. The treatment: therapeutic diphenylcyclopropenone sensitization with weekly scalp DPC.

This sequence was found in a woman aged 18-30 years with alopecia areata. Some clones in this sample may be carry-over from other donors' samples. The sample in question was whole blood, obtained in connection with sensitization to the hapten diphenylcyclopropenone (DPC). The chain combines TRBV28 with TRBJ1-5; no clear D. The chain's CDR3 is CASSPPHQPQHF. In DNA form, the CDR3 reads TGTGCCAGCTCGCCCCCCCATCAGCCCCAGCATTTT.